The 30 T cell receptor beta chains in this list originate from one sample, sequenced in a study of T cells in Graves' hyperthyroidism and ophthalmopathy. The CDR3 regions of TCR beta were amplified from RNA transcripts. Primed by the HTBI set, a first-round RT-PCR was run on the TCR CDR3. TCRdb re-called the multiplex PCR reads through MiXCR, storing one row per CDR3 protein. This sample has roughly 560,000 distinct CDR3 sequences; 14% to 15% occur once, and the top ten carry 3.5% to 4.5%. Input material: blood. These receptors all stem from a woman between 40 and 50 years old with Graves' ophthalmopathy.

This clonotype has a count of ten or more. This chain joins TRBV6-1 and TRBJ1-5; 8 nucleotides align to TRBD1. Germline lookup yields CDR1 MNHNS and CDR2 SASEGT. The CDR3 covers 13 residues. With 6 bases clipped from V and 5 bases from J, the junction kept 3 bases outside the gene matches. The CDR3 reads CASRTGAHQPQHF. Written as DNA, the CDR3 is TGTGCCAGCAGGACAGGGGCACATCAGCCCCAGCATTTT.

This clonotype came up many times. The genes are TRBV6-1 and TRBJ2-7; D is tentatively TRBD1 or TRBD2 (5 bases each). Trimming shortened V by 7 bases and J by 1 base, and 17 bases separated the two germline ends. This CDR3 is 15 amino acids long. From germline, CDR1 is MNHNS and CDR2 SASEGT. The CDR3 spells CASTTLGRVSYEQYF. CDR3 sequence (DNA): TGTGCCAGCACGACGCTGGGACGGGTATCCTACGAGCAGTACTTC.

This clonotype came up many times. V is TRBV27 and J is TRBJ2-7; 9 bases fit TRBD1. This CDR3 comprises 15 residues. From germline, CDR1 is MNHEY and CDR2 SMNVEV (reference sequence). V shed 3 bases, J shed 5 bases, and the junction held 8 bases outside the gene matches. CDR3 sequence reads: CASSFQDRGSHEQYF. In nucleotides, the CDR3 is TGTGCCAGCAGTTTCCAGGACAGGGGAAGCCACGAGCAGTACTTC.

This clonotype was observed at least ten times. For the CDR3, the DNA is TGCAGTGCGCAGATGACTAGCTCGGCACAAGAGACCCAGTACTTC. Protein sequence: CSAQMTSSAQETQYF. This sequence joins TRBV20-1 and TRBJ2-5; 7 nucleotides agree with TRBD2. Germline V gives CDR1 DFQATT, CDR2 SNEGSKA (reference sequence). This CDR3 is 15 amino acids long. V lost 6 bases, J lost 2 bases, and 12 bases stayed unmatched.

The chain combines TRBV5-6 with TRBJ1-2, with a possible D match to TRBD1 (6 bases). This CDR3 contains 16 residues. Germline CDR1 SGHDT, CDR2 YYEEEE. Deletions cut 6 bases from V and 3 bases from J, with 21 bases between. The CDR3 DNA reads TGTGCCAGCACCATCACACAGGGAAGGTGGGACTATGGCTACACCTTC. Translating it yields CASTITQGRWDYGYTF.

This clonotype was seen many times. The J gene is TRBJ1-5, the V gene TRBV12-3 or TRBV12-4; D is unclear. This CDR3 comprises 13 residues. V lost 7 bases to trimming and J lost 5 bases, with 12 bases between them. This CDR3 reads CASKPNADQPQHF. The CDR3 DNA is TGTGCCAGCAAACCCAATGCTGATCAGCCCCAGCATTTT.

This clonotype appeared many times. This rearrangement joins TRBV15 to TRBJ1-5, with a tentative D call TRBD1 (6 bases). V lost 5 bases and J lost 3, with 20 bases in between. CDR1 is LNHNV and CDR2 is YYDKDF in the germline V gene (reference sequence). The CDR3 runs to 17 residues. The CDR3 spells CATSPSYTTGVNQPQHF. CDR3 nucleotides: TGTGCCACCAGCCCGAGCTATACGACAGGAGTCAATCAGCCCCAGCATTTT.

Many counts were recorded for this clonotype. The chain uses TRBV12-3 or TRBV12-4 and TRBJ2-2; 7 bases line up with TRBD1. This CDR3 has 15 amino acids. V lost 4 bases to trimming and J lost 2 bases; unmatched junction nucleotides: 4. The CDR3 protein is CASSSDRANTGELFF. CDR3 DNA: TGTGCCAGCAGTTCAGACAGGGCCAACACCGGGGAGCTGTTTTTT.

The chain employs TRBV9 and TRBJ2-7, with D tentatively TRBD2 (5 bases). The V and J ends lost 0 bases and 5 bases respectively, with 18 bases between them. Germline loops: CDR1 SGDLS, CDR2 YYNGEE. CDR3 size: 16 residues. CDR3 in amino acids: CASSVGGGRIIDEQYF. The CDR3 DNA reads TGTGCCAGCAGCGTAGGAGGTGGGAGAATTATCGACGAGCAGTACTTC.

This clonotype was seen a few times. V usage is TRBV28 and J usage is TRBJ2-5; 8 nucleotides align to TRBD2. With 4 bases clipped from V and 5 bases from J, the junction kept 6 bases outside the gene matches. The CDR3 sequence is 14 residues long. The germline gives CDR1 MDHEN, CDR2 SYDVKM. CDR3 nucleotide sequence: TGTGCCAGCAGTTCTCATCGCGGGGGGGAGACCCAGTACTTC. Translation: CASSSHRGGETQYF.

This clonotype occurred many times. The chain employs TRBV11-2 and TRBJ1-5; TRBD1 might be the D (5 bases). The CDR3 has 17 amino acids. The germline V and J ends were trimmed by 2 bases and 5 bases, with 19 bases remaining between them. Looked up from germline, CDR1 is SGHAT and CDR2 is FQNNGV. The CDR3 coding sequence is TGTGCCAGCAGCTTAAGATCCGGGCAGGGAGGAGATCAGCCCCAGCATTTT. Its translation: CASSLRSGQGGDQPQHF.

This clonotype was counted at least ten times. The chain couples TRBV12-3 or TRBV12-4 to TRBJ1-2; TRBD1 might be the D (5 bases). Trimming stripped 5 bases from V and 8 bases from J, with 21 bases between. This CDR3 is 15 amino acids long. The CDR3 loop is CASSPGWGPPRGYTF. The CDR3 DNA reads TGTGCCAGCAGTCCAGGGTGGGGACCTCCACGGGGCTACACCTTC.

This clonotype was recorded at least ten times. The genes are TRBV6-2 or TRBV6-3 and TRBJ2-7; 9 bases map to TRBD1. Looked up from germline, CDR1 is MNHEY and CDR2 is SVGEGT. The CDR3 contains 14 residues. J was trimmed by 4 bases and V by 5 bases; bases with no gene match: 6. The CDR3: CASSLQGTGYEQYF. The CDR3 nucleotides read TGTGCCAGCAGTCTACAGGGGACAGGGTACGAGCAGTACTTC.

This clonotype has at least ten counts. The CDR3 DNA is TGTGCCAGCACTAAACCGGGGGCTTTCTTT. This gives the protein CASTKPGAFF. The rearrangement links TRBV6-2 or TRBV6-3 to TRBJ1-1; no firm D call. The germline V gene has CDR1 MNHEY and CDR2 SVGEGT. The CDR3 has 10 residues. The V end lost 7 bases, the J end lost 11 bases, and 11 bases lay between the germline ends.

This clonotype was picked up many times. This chain joins TRBV9 and TRBJ2-5, with D tentatively TRBD1 (7 bases). This CDR3 contains 16 residues. The germline CDR1 and CDR2 sequences are SGDLS and YYNGEE. V dropped 3 bases and J dropped 3 bases, with 18 bases sitting between them. CDR3 amino acids: CASSAPTGGTEETQYF. CDR3 nucleotide sequence: TGTGCCAGCAGCGCCCCGACTGGGGGGACAGAAGAGACCCAGTACTTC.

In this sample, this clonotype turned up many times. The chain has TRBV19 and TRBJ2-7, with TRBD2 matching 11 bases. The germline CDR1 and CDR2 sequences are LNHDA and SQIVND (reference sequence). The CDR3 extends over 15 amino acids. Losses at the gene ends were 6 bases for V and 4 bases for J; bases not matched to a gene: 8. CDR3 DNA sequence: TGTGCCAGTAGACTAGCGGGGGTCCTTGGGTACGAGCAGTACTTC. Translation: CASRLAGVLGYEQYF.

The table lists this clonotype with a few counts. The genes are TRBV19 and TRBJ1-5; 9 bases match TRBD1. Germline CDR1 is LNHDA and CDR2 is SQIVND (reference sequence). The CDR3 sequence is 15 residues long. V lost 6 bases to trimming and J lost 4 bases; unmatched junction nucleotides: 7. The CDR3 sequence is CASSVQGAGNQPQHF. In DNA form, the CDR3 reads TGTGCCAGTAGCGTACAGGGGGCGGGAAATCAGCCCCAGCATTTT.

This clonotype was detected ten times or more. This chain connects TRBV12-3 or TRBV12-4 to TRBJ2-7, with 13 bases that match TRBD2. CDR3 length equals 15 residues. The ends lost 6 bases at V and 3 bases at J; junction bases unmatched: 5. The CDR3 loop is CASSSLAGGGYEQYF. The CDR3 DNA reads as TGTGCCAGCAGCTCACTAGCGGGAGGGGGCTACGAGCAGTACTTC.

There are many counts of this clonotype. V and J are TRBV29-1 and TRBJ1-1; 8 nucleotides agree with TRBD1. The CDR3 is made up of 13 amino acids. V lost 6 bases to trimming and J lost 0 bases; unmatched junction nucleotides: 3. Germline V gene sequence: CDR1 SQVTM, CDR2 ANQGSEA. CDR3 loop: CSVKQGVNTEAFF. The CDR3 DNA sequence: TGCAGCGTAAAACAGGGGGTGAACACTGAAGCTTTCTTT.

This chain uses TRBV12-3 or TRBV12-4 with TRBJ2-7, with TRBD2 as a possible D gene (5 bases). With 0 bases removed from V and 3 bases from J, the gap between germline ends came to 12 bases. This CDR3 contains 15 residues. CDR3 nucleotide sequence: TGTGCCAGCAGTTTAGCGCGAGGGCCCGGCTACGAGCAGTACTTC. Translation: CASSLARGPGYEQYF.

The genes are TRBV7-2 and TRBJ1-1, with D possibly being TRBD1 (5 bases). Germline values: CDR1 SGHTA, CDR2 FQGNSA. Trimming removed 5 bases at V and 10 bases at J, with 14 bases between. This CDR3 comprises 12 residues. CDR3 bases: TGTGCCAGCAGCCCCGAAGGGACGTCAGCTTTCTTT. Translated, it gives CASSPEGTSAFF.

The table lists this clonotype with a few counts. The V gene is TRBV30, the J gene TRBJ2-7; D is unclear. With 0 bases removed from V and 0 bases from J, the gap between germline ends came to 12 bases. This CDR3 is 15 amino acids long. CDR1 and CDR2 from the germline V gene are GTSNPN and SVGIG (reference sequence). The DNA for the CDR3 is TGTGCCTGGAGTGTCGATACTAAGAGCTCCTACGAGCAGTACTTC. Its protein is CAWSVDTKSSYEQYF.

The chain has TRBV6-2 or TRBV6-3 and TRBJ1-1; no definite D call. Trimming stripped 2 bases from V and 5 bases from J, with 12 bases between. Germline loops: CDR1 MNHEY, CDR2 SVGEGT. This CDR3 spans 14 amino acids. The CDR3 nucleotides are TGTGCCAGCAGTTACCGGGGTACGGGTACTGAAGCTTTCTTT. Its translation: CASSYRGTGTEAFF.

This clonotype was seen ten or more times. The chain links TRBV25-1 to TRBJ2-3, with 11 bases fitting TRBD2. Germline V lookup: CDR1 MGHDK, CDR2 SYGVNS. CDR3 size: 15 residues. Germline trimming cut 1 base from V and 3 bases from J; bases unmatched to any gene: 0. The CDR3 DNA reads TGTGCCAGCAGTGAATCTAGCGGGAGGACAGATACGCAGTATTTT. Amino acid sequence: CASSESSGRTDTQYF.

In its sample, this clonotype was seen many times. The CDR3 does not end in the conserved phenylalanine or tryptophan, so this is likely a read error. V is TRBV6-2 or TRBV6-3 and J is TRBJ1-2; TRBD1 matches at 7 bases. CDR3 length equals 15 residues. Per the germline V gene, CDR1 is MNHEY and CDR2 is SVGEGT. V gave up 6 bases and J gave up 6 bases; unmatched junction bases: 13. The CDR3 loop reads CASRARTGAADGYTS. DNA for the CDR3: TGTGCCAGCAGGGCTCGAACAGGGGCCGCGGATGGCTACACCTCC.

In its sample, this clonotype was seen many times. This rearrangement joins TRBV2 to TRBJ2-7; D unresolved. CDR1 and CDR2 (germline): SNHLY, FYNNEI. The CDR3 runs to 15 residues. Trimming cost V 1 base and J 2 bases, with 12 bases left between them. The CDR3, as DNA: TGTGCCAGCAGTGAAGTGAGCCGCAGAACCTACGAGCAGTACTTC. It translates to CASSEVSRRTYEQYF.

This chain connects TRBV20-1 to TRBJ1-3; 10 bases align to TRBD1. V gave up 0 bases and J gave up 0 bases; unmatched junction bases: 5. CDR3 length equals 17 residues. Germline loops: CDR1 DFQATT, CDR2 SNEGSKA (reference sequence). This CDR3 reads CSAREGQGPISGNTIYF. Written as DNA, the CDR3 is TGCAGTGCTAGAGAGGGACAGGGGCCGATCTCTGGAAACACCATATATTTT.

This clonotype was observed many times. V gene TRBV12-3 or TRBV12-4 combines with J gene TRBJ1-2, with 8 bases matching TRBD1. CDR3 length: 13 amino acids. V trimming: 4 bases; J trimming: 8 bases; junction bases outside the gene matches: 6. CDR3 sequence: CASSWTGMSGYTF. The CDR3 DNA reads TGTGCCAGCAGTTGGACAGGGATGAGCGGCTACACCTTC.

This clonotype has ten or more counts. The chain employs TRBV6-1 and TRBJ2-7; D gene unclear. The ends were cut back, 6 bases at V and 1 base at J, with 10 bases in the middle. This CDR3 has 13 residues. Germline assignment: CDR1 MNHNS and CDR2 SASEGT. CDR3 DNA: TGTGCCAGCAGGGCCCTGGGGTCCTACGAGCAGTACTTC. Protein: CASRALGSYEQYF.

In this sample, this clonotype turned up many times. The chain has TRBV11-2 and TRBJ1-2; possibly TRBD1 for D (5 bases). The CDR3 spans 13 residues. Germline-derived CDR1 and CDR2 are SGHAT and FQNNGV. Trimming pared 5 bases from V and 5 bases from J, leaving 12 bases between. CDR3 loop: CASSMTDSYGYTF. The CDR3 bases are TGTGCCAGCAGCATGACAGACTCTTATGGCTACACCTTC. The whole variable domain, remainder taken from reference TRBV11-2 and TRBJ1-2, is EAGVAQSPRYKIIEKRQSVAFWCNPISGHATLYWYQQILGQGPKLLIQFQNNGVVDDSQLPKDRFSAERLKGVDSTLKIQPAKLEDSAVYLCASSMTDSYGYTFGSGTRLTVV.